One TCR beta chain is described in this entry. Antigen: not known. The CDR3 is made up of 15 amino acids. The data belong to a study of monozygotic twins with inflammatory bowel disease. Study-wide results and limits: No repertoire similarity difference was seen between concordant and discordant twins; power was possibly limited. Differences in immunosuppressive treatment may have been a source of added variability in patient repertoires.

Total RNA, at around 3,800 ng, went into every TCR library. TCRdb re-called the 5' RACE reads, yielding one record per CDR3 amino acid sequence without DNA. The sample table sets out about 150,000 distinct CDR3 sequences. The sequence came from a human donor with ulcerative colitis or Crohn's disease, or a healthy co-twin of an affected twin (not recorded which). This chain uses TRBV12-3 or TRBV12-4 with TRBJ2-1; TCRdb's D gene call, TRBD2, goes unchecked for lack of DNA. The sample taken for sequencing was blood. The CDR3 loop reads CASSPGAGGVNEQFF.